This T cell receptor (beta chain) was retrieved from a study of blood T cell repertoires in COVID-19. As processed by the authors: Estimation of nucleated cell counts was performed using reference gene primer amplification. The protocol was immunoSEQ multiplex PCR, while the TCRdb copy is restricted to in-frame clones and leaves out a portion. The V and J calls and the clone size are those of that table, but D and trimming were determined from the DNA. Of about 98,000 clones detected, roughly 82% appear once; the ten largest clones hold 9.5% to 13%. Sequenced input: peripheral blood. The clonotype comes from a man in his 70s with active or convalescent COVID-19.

CDR3 region: CASNTYRGAVPLYGYTF. The CDR3 nucleotides are TGTGCCAGCAATACATACAGGGGAGCTGTCCCTCTCTATGGCTACACCTTC. The V call is TRBV21-1, the J call TRBJ1-2; TRBD1, the table's D call, lacks a check against the DNA. TRBV21-1 is termed a pseudogene. The CDR3 consists of 17 residues.